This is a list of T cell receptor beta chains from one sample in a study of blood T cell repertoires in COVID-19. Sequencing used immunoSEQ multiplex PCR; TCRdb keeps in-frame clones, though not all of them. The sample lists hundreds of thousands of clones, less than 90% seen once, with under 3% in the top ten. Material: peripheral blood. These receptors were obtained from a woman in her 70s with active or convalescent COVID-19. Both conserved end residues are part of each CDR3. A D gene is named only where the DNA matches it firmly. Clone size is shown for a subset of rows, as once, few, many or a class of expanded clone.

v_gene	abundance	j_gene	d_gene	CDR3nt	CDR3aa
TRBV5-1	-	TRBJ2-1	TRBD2	TGCGCCAGCAGCTTGGCCCCGGGGGGGTCCTACAATGAGCAGTTCTTC	CASSLAPGGSYNEQFF
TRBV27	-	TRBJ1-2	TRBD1	TGTGCCAGCAGGGAGACAGGGGGAAACTATGGCTACACCTTC	CASRETGGNYGYTF
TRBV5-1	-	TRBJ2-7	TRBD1	TGCGCCAGCAGCCCGGCACAGGGGGAGGTGCAGTACTTC	CASSPAQGEVQYF
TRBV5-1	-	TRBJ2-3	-	TGCGCCAGCAACCCGGGACTCGCCGTTGATACGCAGTATTTT	CASNPGLAVDTQYF
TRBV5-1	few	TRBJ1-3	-	TGCGCCAGCAGCTGGGCGGGAGGGTCTGGAAACACCATATATTTT	CASSWAGGSGNTIYF
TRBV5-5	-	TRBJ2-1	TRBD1	TGTGCCAGCAGCTTTCGTCCGGGACAGGGGGAGGGGGAGCAGTTCTTC	CASSFRPGQGEGEQFF
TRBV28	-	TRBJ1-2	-	TGTGCCAGCAGTCAAGAGGGCCTGTACTTC	CASSQEGLYF
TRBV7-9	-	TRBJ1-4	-	TGTGCCAGCAGCTTAGGATCAGGGGAAGGTGAAAAACTGTTTTTT	CASSLGSGEGEKLFF
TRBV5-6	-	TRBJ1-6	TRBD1	TGTGCCAGCAGCCCCGTCCCGGGACAGGGGGCGCCCCTCCACTTT	CASSPVPGQGAPLHF
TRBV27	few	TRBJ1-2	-	TGTGCCAGCAGTCCTGTGACAGCAAATAACTATGGCTACACCTTC	CASSPVTANNYGYTF
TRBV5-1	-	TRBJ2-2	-	TGCGCCAGCAGCTCGGGACTGCCGGGGGAGCTGTTTTTT	CASSSGLPGELFF
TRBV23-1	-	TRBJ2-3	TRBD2	TGCGCCAGCAGCCCCACTGGACTAGCGGGGCGTCTCACAGATACGCAGTATTTT	CASSPTGLAGRLTDTQYF
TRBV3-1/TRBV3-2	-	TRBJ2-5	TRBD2	TGTGCCAGCAGCCCCAATCCTAGCGGGGGACAAGAGACCCAGTACTTC	CASSPNPSGGQETQYF
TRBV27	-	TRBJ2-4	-	TGTGCCACCGATCAACAGGTTTCCAAAAACATTCAGTACTTC	CATDQQVSKNIQYF
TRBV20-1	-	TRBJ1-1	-	TGCAGTGCTAGTGGGCGGATGAACACTGAAGCTTTCTTT	CSASGRMNTEAFF
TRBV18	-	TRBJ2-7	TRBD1	TGTGCCAGCTCACCGGGACAGCCCTACGAGCAGTACTTC	CASSPGQPYEQYF
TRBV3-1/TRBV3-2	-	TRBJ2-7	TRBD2	TGTGCCAGCAGCCTTGGGGCGTTGCAGTACACCGCTAGCGGGAGGGACGGGCAGTACTTC	CASSLGALQYTASGRDGQYF
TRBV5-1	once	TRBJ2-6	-	TGCGCCAGCAGCTTAGAGGCTACTGGGGCCAACGTCCTGACTTTC	CASSLEATGANVLTF
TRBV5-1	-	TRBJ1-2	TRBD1	TGCGCCAGCAGCACGCTGACAGGGGCGGGTGGCTACACCTTC	CASSTLTGAGGYTF